This TCR beta chain was identified during a study of T cell responses to AZD1222 COVID-19 vaccine. The CDR3 has 14 amino acids. The V and J ends lost 6 bases and 3 bases respectively, with 11 bases between them. CDR1 MNHEY and CDR2 SMNVEV come from the germline V gene (reference sequence). A note on this clone: Its specificity is not known.

Profiling relied on immunoSEQ multiplex PCR, and the TCRdb table lists in-frame clones only, not all of them. The sample data list around 150,000 clones. Study observations and caveats: The reported proportion of spike-specific TCRs targeting unmutated variant regions was nearly half.

This receptor was taken from an adult in good health. The chain has TRBV27 and TRBJ2-2; unclear D gene. The sequenced sample was peripheral blood. The CDR3, as DNA: TGTGCCAGCAGCCCCAGAGGTTACACCGGGGAGCTGTTTTTT. It is translated as CASSPRGYTGELFF.